The 32 T cell receptor beta chains reported below all come from one sample, sequenced in a study of human T cells and chemical hapten exposure. The time point denotes: pre-sensitization, week 0. The treatment denotes: therapeutic diphenylcyclopropenone sensitization with weekly scalp DPC. Via MiXCR, TCRdb re-called the RACE reads, giving one row per CDR3 protein. The sample holds about 77,000 distinct CDR3 sequences, less than 15% seen once. Sample: whole blood, taken in connection with sensitization to the hapten diphenylcyclopropenone (DPC). These receptors all come from a woman in her forties or fifties with alopecia areata. Some clones in this sample may be carry-over from other donors' samples.

This clonotype has a handful of counts. V and J are TRBV12-3 or TRBV12-4 and TRBJ2-1; 11 bases agree with TRBD2. J lost 6 bases, V lost 5 bases, and 9 bases had no gene match. This CDR3 region has 16 residues. This chain's CDR3 is CASSASTSGASNEQFF. The CDR3 DNA is TGTGCCAGCAGTGCCTCGACTAGCGGGGCCAGCAATGAGCAGTTCTTC.

The chain employs TRBV12-3 or TRBV12-4 and TRBJ2-3, with D possibly being TRBD1 (6 bases). V lost 5 bases and J 6 bases, leaving 6 bases between the germline ends. There are 11 residues in the CDR3. The CDR3 spells CASSTGDTQYF. CDR3 in DNA: TGTGCCAGCAGTACAGGGGATACGCAGTATTTT.

This clonotype has just a few counts. This sequence joins TRBV7-8 and TRBJ1-5, with D hard to call. Trimming shortened V by 5 bases and J by 1 base, and 15 bases separated the two germline ends. This CDR3 is 16 amino acids long. Germline loops: CDR1 SGHVS, CDR2 FQNEAQ. The CDR3 nucleotides read TGTGCCAGCAGCCCCGTGATTAATAGGAGCAATCAGCCCCAGCATTTT. Amino acids: CASSPVINRSNQPQHF.

In this sample, this clonotype turned up many times. The J gene is TRBJ2-1, the V gene TRBV11-2; D not resolved. Germline lookup yields CDR1 SGHAT and CDR2 FQNNGV. The V gene lost 5 bases and the J gene lost 4 bases, with 6 bases spanning the gap. The CDR3 is 12 residues long. This chain's CDR3 is CASSPDYNEQFF. The CDR3 DNA reads TGTGCCAGCAGCCCCGATTACAATGAGCAGTTCTTC.

This clonotype was seen only a few times. V gene TRBV3-1 combines with J gene TRBJ2-1; no firm D call. Germline values: CDR1 LGHDT, CDR2 YNNKEL (reference sequence). The CDR3 spans 12 residues. Between the trimmed V and J ends, which lost 1 base and 9 bases, there was a span of 7 bases. Here the CDR3 DNA reads TGTGCCAGCAGCCAAGGACGGATTGAGCAGTTCTTC. It specifies CASSQGRIEQFF.

The sample holds many counts of this clonotype. This chain links TRBV4-1 with TRBJ2-5; D is unclear. The CDR3 loop spans 14 amino acids. V was trimmed by 4 bases and J by 2 bases, leaving 11 bases between them. The germline V gene has CDR1 MGHRA and CDR2 YSYEKL. The CDR3 protein is CASSLRTRQETQYF. The CDR3 bases are TGCGCCAGCAGCCTCCGGACCAGACAAGAGACCCAGTACTTC.

This clonotype was observed many times. The V call is TRBV15, the J call TRBJ1-1; no firm D call. The germline V gene has CDR1 LNHNV and CDR2 YYDKDF (reference sequence). V lost 0 bases and J 0 bases, leaving 8 bases between the germline ends. There are 15 residues in the CDR3. Here the CDR3 DNA reads TGTGCCACCAGCAGAGAACGGGGAATGAACACTGAAGCTTTCTTT. It encodes CATSRERGMNTEAFF.

This clonotype came up a few times. The chain employs TRBV15 and TRBJ1-1, with D maybe TRBD1 (5 bases). Germline V gene lookup returns CDR1 LNHNV and CDR2 YYDKDF (reference sequence). The CDR3 loop spans 15 amino acids. V lost 3 bases to trimming and J lost 3 bases, with 14 bases between them. The CDR3 coding sequence is TGTGCCACCAGCAGTGTACTGCAGGGATACACTGAAGCTTTCTTT. This encodes CATSSVLQGYTEAFF.

The rearrangement joins TRBV4-1 to TRBJ2-4, with D possibly matching TRBD2 (5 bases). Trimming shortened V by 2 bases and J by 0 bases, and 14 bases separated the two germline ends. Germline loops: CDR1 MGHRA, CDR2 YSYEKL. CDR3 size: 17 residues. The CDR3 DNA reads TGCGCCAGCAGCCAAATCCCCGGCGGGCTAGCCAAAAACATTCAGTACTTC. It yields the protein CASSQIPGGLAKNIQYF.

This clonotype was seen repeatedly, ten times or more. The chain couples TRBV20-1 to TRBJ2-1; the D gene is possibly TRBD1 (5 bases). Germline lookup yields CDR1 DFQATT and CDR2 SNEGSKA (reference sequence). This CDR3 region has 15 residues. Trimming pared 6 bases from V and 2 bases from J, leaving 17 bases between. The CDR3 sequence: CSAYWQGRAYNEQFF. CDR3 nucleotide sequence: TGCAGTGCCTATTGGCAGGGAAGGGCCTACAATGAGCAGTTCTTC.

The gene calls are TRBV6-1 and TRBJ2-1; perhaps D is TRBD1 or TRBD2 (5 bases each). CDR3 length: 14 residues. V lost 6 bases to trimming and J lost 10 bases, with 19 bases between them. CDR1 is MNHNS and CDR2 is SASEGT in the germline V gene. DNA for the CDR3: TGTGCCAGCAGGGAACCGGGACCCCGCGGGGAGCAGTTCTTC. Translating gives CASREPGPRGEQFF.

J is TRBJ1-1 and V is TRBV30; D not certain. V dropped 4 bases and J dropped 1 base, with 7 bases sitting between them. CDR3 length equals 12 residues. The germline gives CDR1 GTSNPN, CDR2 SVGIG (reference sequence). CDR3 nucleotides: TGTGCCTGGAACTACGGGAACACTGAAGCTTTCTTT. It yields the protein CAWNYGNTEAFF.

V gene TRBV14 combines with J gene TRBJ2-7; D not certain. Germline CDR1 SGHDN, CDR2 FVKESK. The CDR3 totals 15 residues. The V end was cut by 0 bases, the J end by 5 bases, with 14 bases between. Written as DNA, the CDR3 is TGTGCCAGCAGCCAAGACTCGATTGCTTACCACGAGCAGTACTTC. This encodes CASSQDSIAYHEQYF.

A few counts support this clonotype. J is TRBJ1-2 and V is TRBV18; no firm D call. V was clipped by 6 bases and J by 8 bases, with 16 bases between them. The CDR3 length is 13 residues. Germline V gives CDR1 KGHSH, CDR2 LQKENI. CDR3 nucleotide sequence: TGTGCCAGCTCTCCCGGGATGGGAGGAGGCTACACCTTC. Residues: CASSPGMGGGYTF.

The chain couples TRBV3-1 to TRBJ2-1, with a weak D call TRBD2 (6 bases). Germline V CDR1 and CDR2: LGHDT, YNNKEL (reference sequence). V lost 5 bases to trimming and J lost 9 bases, with 17 bases between them. There are 14 residues in the CDR3. The CDR3 spells CASSTHGRYGEQFF. The CDR3 region has the DNA TGTGCCAGCAGCACGCACGGGAGATACGGTGAGCAGTTCTTC.

This chain joins TRBV7-2 and TRBJ2-7; no reliable D call. The ends were cut back, 3 bases at V and 0 bases at J, with 6 bases in the middle. The CDR3 totals 13 residues. Germline V gene lookup returns CDR1 SGHTA and CDR2 FQGNSA. CDR3 region: CASSFASSYEQYF. Written as DNA, the CDR3 is TGTGCCAGCAGCTTCGCCAGCTCCTACGAGCAGTACTTC.

The chain combines TRBV3-1 with TRBJ1-2; D is perhaps TRBD1 (6 bases). The ends were cut back, 0 bases at V and 4 bases at J, with 9 bases in the middle. Germline V gene lookup returns CDR1 LGHDT and CDR2 YNNKEL (reference sequence). The CDR3 spans 14 residues. In nucleotides, the CDR3 is TGTGCCAGCAGCCAAGAGGGGGGCGGCTATGGCTACACCTTC. Translation gives CASSQEGGGYGYTF.

This clonotype was seen repeatedly, ten times or more. J is TRBJ2-7 and V is TRBV29-1; 8 bases agree with TRBD2. The V segment lost 6 bases and the J segment 5 bases; nucleotides outside the gene matches: 15. Germline V lookup: CDR1 SQVTM, CDR2 ANQGSEA. CDR3 length equals 15 residues. In nucleotides, the CDR3 is TGCAGCGTAGCGATGCGGACTAGCCGGGAGGACGAGCAGTACTTC. This codes for CSVAMRTSREDEQYF.

This clonotype was observed a handful of times. This chain joins TRBV5-1 and TRBJ2-3; 8 positions match TRBD2. V was clipped by 4 bases and J by 2 bases; unmatched bases: 9. There are 16 residues in the CDR3. The V gene's germline CDR1 is SGHRS and CDR2 YFSETQ. The CDR3 reads CASSREGRPLTDTQYF. CDR3 DNA: TGCGCCAGCAGCCGGGAGGGCAGGCCCCTCACAGATACGCAGTATTTT.

The V gene is TRBV11-2, the J gene TRBJ2-2; TRBD1 aligns across 8 bases. The CDR3 loop spans 16 amino acids. Germline CDR1 SGHAT, CDR2 FQNNGV. J gave up 9 bases and V 1 base, and 10 bases lay outside the gene matches. Written as DNA, the CDR3 is TGTGCCAGCAGCTTAGGGAGGACAGGGCCGACCTGGGAGCTGTTTTTT. Its translation is CASSLGRTGPTWELFF. Full variable domain (missing parts from reference TRBV11-2 and TRBJ2-2): EAGVAQSPRYKIIEKRQSVAFWCNPISGHATLYWYQQILGQGPKLLIQFQNNGVVDDSQLPKDRFSAERLKGVDSTLKIQPAKLEDSAVYLCASSLGRTGPTWELFFGEGSRLTVL.

The rearrangement joins TRBV27 to TRBJ2-1; D gene ambiguous. V lost 11 bases and J lost 7, with 12 bases in between. From germline, CDR1 is MNHEY and CDR2 SMNVEV (reference sequence). The CDR3 sequence is 11 residues long. The CDR3 loop reads CAGSEENEQFF. The CDR3 DNA sequence: TGTGCCGGATCAGAAGAGAATGAGCAGTTCTTC.

A few counts support this clonotype. This chain joins TRBV5-4 and TRBJ1-6; 11 bases line up with TRBD1. This CDR3 has 15 residues. Germline CDR1 SGHNT, CDR2 YYREEE (reference sequence). Trimming cost V 5 bases and J 6 bases; bases outside gene matches: 4. The CDR3 DNA reads TGTGCCAGCAGAGGACAGGGGGCTGGTAATTCACCCCTCCACTTT. This encodes CASRGQGAGNSPLHF.

In this sample, this clonotype turned up a few times. The chain recombines TRBV4-2 with TRBJ2-1; 8 bases match TRBD2. Germline trimming cut 1 base from V and 5 bases from J; bases unmatched to any gene: 4. The germline V gene encodes CDR1 LGHNA and CDR2 YNFKEQ. The CDR3 has 15 amino acids. CDR3 region: CASSQAGGPHNEQFF. In nucleotides, the CDR3 is TGTGCCAGCAGCCAAGCGGGAGGGCCTCACAATGAGCAGTTCTTC.

V gene TRBV5-1 combines with J gene TRBJ2-7, with 7 bases that match TRBD1. J was trimmed by 6 bases and V by 2 bases; bases with no gene match: 8. Germline V gene data show CDR1 as SGHRS and CDR2 as YFSETQ. This CDR3 is 14 amino acids long. CDR3 residues: CASSLGRQGTEQYF. CDR3 nucleotide sequence: TGCGCCAGCAGCTTAGGACGACAGGGAACCGAGCAGTACTTC.

This chain connects TRBV20-1 to TRBJ2-7, with a tentative D call TRBD2 (6 bases). This CDR3 has 15 amino acids. Germline-derived CDR1 and CDR2 are DFQATT and SNEGSKA (reference sequence). The V and J ends lost 0 bases and 3 bases respectively, with 15 bases between them. Here the CDR3 reads CSARDSSGAVYEQYF. The CDR3 DNA sequence: TGCAGTGCTAGAGATTCGTCGGGAGCAGTCTACGAGCAGTACTTC.

Ten or more counts support this clonotype. The rearrangement uses TRBV5-4 and TRBJ2-3; 11 bases match TRBD2. Looked up from germline, CDR1 is SGHNT and CDR2 is YYREEE (reference sequence). Trimming at V came to 5 bases and at J to 1 base, leaving 0 bases not matched to a gene. CDR3 size: 14 residues. The CDR3 coding sequence is TGTGCCAGCAGGGGACTAGCGGGCACAGATACGCAGTATTTT. It codes for CASRGLAGTDTQYF. The entire variable domain, with the rest obtained from reference TRBV5-4 and TRBJ2-3, is as follows: ETGVTQSPTHLIKTRGQQVTLRCSSQSGHNTVSWYQQALGQGPQFIFQYYREEENGRGNFPPRFSGLQFPNYSSELNVNALELDDSALYLCASRGLAGTDTQYFGPGTRLTVL.

The chain is built from TRBV7-9 and TRBJ2-3, with D possibly matching TRBD2 (6 bases). V lost 3 bases to trimming and J lost 4 bases, with 17 bases between them. There are 16 residues in the CDR3. Germline assignment: CDR1 SEHNR and CDR2 FQNEAQ (reference sequence). CDR3 coding DNA: TGTGCCAGCAGCTTGTTTACCGGGAGTAATTCAGATACGCAGTATTTT. This gives the protein CASSLFTGSNSDTQYF.

This clonotype was counted a few times. The chain is built from TRBV7-9 and TRBJ1-4, with D maybe TRBD1 (5 bases). The CDR3 spans 15 residues. V lost 3 bases, J lost 0 bases, and 8 bases lay in between. In germline, CDR1 is SEHNR, CDR2 FQNEAQ (reference sequence). The CDR3 spells CASSFRTTTNEKLFF. The CDR3 DNA reads as TGTGCCAGCAGCTTCAGGACAACAACTAATGAAAAACTGTTTTTT.

This clonotype was counted at least ten times. The chain is built from TRBV11-2 and TRBJ1-2, with D uncertain. The CDR3 contains 13 residues. Deletions cut 1 base from V and 5 bases from J, with 8 bases between. CDR1 and CDR2 (germline): SGHAT, FQNNGV. The CDR3: CASSLAAQYGYTF. The CDR3 bases are TGTGCCAGCAGCTTAGCAGCCCAATATGGCTACACCTTC.

The chain is built from TRBV20-1 and TRBJ1-2; D unresolved. The length of the CDR3 is 14 residues. Trimming took 6 bases from V and 2 from J, leaving 16 bases between them. CDR1 and CDR2 (germline): DFQATT, SNEGSKA (reference sequence). CDR3 sequence (DNA): TGCAGTGCCAAGTGGGCAAACGCGAACTATGGCTACACCTTC. Amino acids: CSAKWANANYGYTF.

This chain joins TRBV6-2 or TRBV6-3 and TRBJ1-5, with no clear D. The CDR3 has 15 residues. V was shortened by 0 bases and J by 6 bases, with 12 bases between the two germline ends. Germline V gives CDR1 MNHEY, CDR2 SVGEGT. The CDR3 DNA is TGTGCCAGCAGTTACTCGAATTCGCGGAGTCAGCCCCAGCATTTT. It translates to CASSYSNSRSQPQHF.

The chain uses TRBV12-3 or TRBV12-4 and TRBJ2-3, with a weak D call TRBD2 (5 bases). V lost 5 bases, J lost 1 base, and 16 bases lay in between. The CDR3 contains 16 residues. CDR3 coding DNA: TGTGCCAGCAGTCCGATCTGGCGGGCGGGCACAGATACGCAGTATTTT. This gives the protein CASSPIWRAGTDTQYF.